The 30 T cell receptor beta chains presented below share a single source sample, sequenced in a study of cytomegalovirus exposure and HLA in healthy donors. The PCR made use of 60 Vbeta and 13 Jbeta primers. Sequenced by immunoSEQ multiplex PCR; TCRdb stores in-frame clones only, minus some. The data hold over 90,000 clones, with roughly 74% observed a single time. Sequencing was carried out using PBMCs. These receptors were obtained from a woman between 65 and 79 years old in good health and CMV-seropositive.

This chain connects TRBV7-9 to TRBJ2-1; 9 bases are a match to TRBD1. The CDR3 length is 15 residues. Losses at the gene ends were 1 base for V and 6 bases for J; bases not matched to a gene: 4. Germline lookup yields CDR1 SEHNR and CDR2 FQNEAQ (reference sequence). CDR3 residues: CASSLGTGDVNEQFF. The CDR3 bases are TGTGCCAGCAGCTTAGGGACAGGGGACGTCAATGAGCAGTTCTTC.

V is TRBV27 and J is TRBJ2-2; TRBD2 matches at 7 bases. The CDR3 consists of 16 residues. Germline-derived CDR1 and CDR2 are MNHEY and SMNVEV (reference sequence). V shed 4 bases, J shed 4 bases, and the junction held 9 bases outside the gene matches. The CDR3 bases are TGTGCCAGCAGTTCCGTAACCCGCGGGAGCACCGGGGAGCTGTTTTTT. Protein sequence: CASSSVTRGSTGELFF.

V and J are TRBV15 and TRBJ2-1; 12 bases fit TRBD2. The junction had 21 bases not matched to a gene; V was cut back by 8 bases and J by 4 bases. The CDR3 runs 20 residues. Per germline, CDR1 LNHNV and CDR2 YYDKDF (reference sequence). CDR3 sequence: CATEKGVETSGGEGYNEQFF. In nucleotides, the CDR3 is TGTGCCACCGAAAAAGGCGTGGAGACTAGCGGGGGCGAGGGATACAATGAGCAGTTCTTC.

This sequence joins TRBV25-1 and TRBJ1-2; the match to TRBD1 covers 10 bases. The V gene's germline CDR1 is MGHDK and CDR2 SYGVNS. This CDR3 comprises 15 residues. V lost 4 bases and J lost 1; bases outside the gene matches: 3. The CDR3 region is CASSVRTGGNYGYTF. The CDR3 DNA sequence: TGTGCCAGCAGTGTTCGGACAGGGGGTAACTATGGCTACACCTTC.

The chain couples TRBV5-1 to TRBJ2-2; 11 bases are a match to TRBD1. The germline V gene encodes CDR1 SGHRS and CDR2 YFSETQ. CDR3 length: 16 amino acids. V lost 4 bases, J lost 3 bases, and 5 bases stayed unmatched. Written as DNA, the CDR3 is TGCGCCAGCAGCCCGGGACAGGGGGTGTACACCGGGGAGCTGTTTTTT. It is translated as CASSPGQGVYTGELFF. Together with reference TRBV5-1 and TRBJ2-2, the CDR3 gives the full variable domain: KAGVTQTPRYLIKTRGQQVTLSCSPISGHRSVSWYQQTPGQGLQFLFEYFSETQRNKGNFPGRFSGRQFSNSRSEMNVSTLELGDSALYLCASSPGQGVYTGELFFGEGSRLTVL.

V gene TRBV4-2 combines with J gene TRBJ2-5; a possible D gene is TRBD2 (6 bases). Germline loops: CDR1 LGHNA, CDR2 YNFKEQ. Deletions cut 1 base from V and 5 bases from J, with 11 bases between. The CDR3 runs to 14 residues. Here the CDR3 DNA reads TGTGCCAGCAGCCAAGCGGGGGATCAGGAGACCCAGTACTTC. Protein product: CASSQAGDQETQYF.

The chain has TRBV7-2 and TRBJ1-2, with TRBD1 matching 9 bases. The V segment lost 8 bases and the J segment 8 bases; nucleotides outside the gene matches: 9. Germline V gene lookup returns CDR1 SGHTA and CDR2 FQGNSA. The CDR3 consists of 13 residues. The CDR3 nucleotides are TGTGCCAGCGGGTGGGGACAGGGTGTCGGCTACACCTTC. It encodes CASGWGQGVGYTF.

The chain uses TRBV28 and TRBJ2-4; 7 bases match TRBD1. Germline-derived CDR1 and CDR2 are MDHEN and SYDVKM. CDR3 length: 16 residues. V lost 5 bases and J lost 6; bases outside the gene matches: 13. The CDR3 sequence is CASSQPTGKGGNIQYF. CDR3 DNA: TGTGCCAGCAGTCAGCCGACAGGGAAAGGGGGAAACATTCAGTACTTC.

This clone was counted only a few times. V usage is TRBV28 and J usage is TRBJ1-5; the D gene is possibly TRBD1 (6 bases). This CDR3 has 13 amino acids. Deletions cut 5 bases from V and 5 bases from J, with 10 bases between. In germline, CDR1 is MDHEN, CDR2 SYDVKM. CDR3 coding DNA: TGTGCCAGCAGTGGGAGGGGGTATCAGCCCCAGCATTTT. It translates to CASSGRGYQPQHF.

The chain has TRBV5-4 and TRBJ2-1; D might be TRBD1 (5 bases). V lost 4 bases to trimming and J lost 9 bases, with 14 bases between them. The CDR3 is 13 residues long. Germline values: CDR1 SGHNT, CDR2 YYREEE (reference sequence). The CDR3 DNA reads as TGTGCCAGCAGCACTGGAACAGGCGGTGAGCAGTTCTTC. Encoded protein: CASSTGTGGEQFF.

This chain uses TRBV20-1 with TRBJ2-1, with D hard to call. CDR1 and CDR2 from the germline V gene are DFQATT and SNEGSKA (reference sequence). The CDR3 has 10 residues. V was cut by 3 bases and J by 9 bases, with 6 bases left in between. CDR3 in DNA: TGCAGTGCTAGTTGGGCTGAGCAGTTCTTC. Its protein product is CSASWAEQFF.

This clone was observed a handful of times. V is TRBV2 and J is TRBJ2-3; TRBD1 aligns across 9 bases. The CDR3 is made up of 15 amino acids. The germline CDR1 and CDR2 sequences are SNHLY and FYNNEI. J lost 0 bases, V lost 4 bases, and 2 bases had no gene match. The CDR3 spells CASSVQGASTDTQYF. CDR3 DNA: TGTGCCAGCAGTGTACAGGGGGCAAGCACAGATACGCAGTATTTT.

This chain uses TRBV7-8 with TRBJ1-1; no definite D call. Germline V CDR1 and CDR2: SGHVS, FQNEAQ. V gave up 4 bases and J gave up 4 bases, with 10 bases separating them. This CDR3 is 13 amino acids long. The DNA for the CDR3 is TGTGCCAGCAGCTCCGGGAGGAGCACTGAAGCTTTCTTT. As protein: CASSSGRSTEAFF.

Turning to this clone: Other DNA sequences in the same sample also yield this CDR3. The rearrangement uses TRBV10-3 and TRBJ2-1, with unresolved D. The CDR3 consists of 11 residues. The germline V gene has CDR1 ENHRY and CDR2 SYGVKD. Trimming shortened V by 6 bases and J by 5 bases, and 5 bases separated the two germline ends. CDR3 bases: TGTGCCATCAGCCGGGACAATGAGCAGTTCTTC. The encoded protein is CAISRDNEQFF.

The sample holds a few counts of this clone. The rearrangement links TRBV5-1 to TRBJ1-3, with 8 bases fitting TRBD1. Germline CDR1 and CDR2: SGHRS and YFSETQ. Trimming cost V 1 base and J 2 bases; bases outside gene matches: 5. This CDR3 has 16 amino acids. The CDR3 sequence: CASSLTPGGPGNTIYF. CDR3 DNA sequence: TGCGCCAGCAGCTTGACCCCAGGGGGCCCTGGAAACACCATATATTTT.

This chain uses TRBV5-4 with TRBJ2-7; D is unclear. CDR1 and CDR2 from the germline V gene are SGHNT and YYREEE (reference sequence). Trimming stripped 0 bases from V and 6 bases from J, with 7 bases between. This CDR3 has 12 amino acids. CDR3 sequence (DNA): TGTGCCAGCAGCTTGGATGGGCTCGAGCAGTACTTC. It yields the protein CASSLDGLEQYF.

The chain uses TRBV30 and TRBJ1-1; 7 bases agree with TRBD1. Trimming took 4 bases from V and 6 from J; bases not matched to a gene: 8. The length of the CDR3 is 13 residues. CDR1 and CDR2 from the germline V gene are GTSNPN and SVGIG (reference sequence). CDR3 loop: CAWTGGRIPEAFF. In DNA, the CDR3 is TGTGCCTGGACAGGGGGTCGGATCCCTGAAGCTTTCTTT.

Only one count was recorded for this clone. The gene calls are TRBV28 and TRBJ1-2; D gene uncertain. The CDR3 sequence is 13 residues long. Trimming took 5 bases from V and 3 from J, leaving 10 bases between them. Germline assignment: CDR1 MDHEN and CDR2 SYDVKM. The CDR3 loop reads CASSREVDYGYTF. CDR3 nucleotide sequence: TGTGCCAGCAGTAGGGAGGTGGACTATGGCTACACCTTC.

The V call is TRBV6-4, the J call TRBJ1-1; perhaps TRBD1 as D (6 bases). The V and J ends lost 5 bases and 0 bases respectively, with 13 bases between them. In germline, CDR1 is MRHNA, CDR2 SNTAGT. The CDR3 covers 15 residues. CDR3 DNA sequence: TGTGCCAGCAGTCATGAGGGGGGGATGAACACTGAAGCTTTCTTT. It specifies CASSHEGGMNTEAFF.

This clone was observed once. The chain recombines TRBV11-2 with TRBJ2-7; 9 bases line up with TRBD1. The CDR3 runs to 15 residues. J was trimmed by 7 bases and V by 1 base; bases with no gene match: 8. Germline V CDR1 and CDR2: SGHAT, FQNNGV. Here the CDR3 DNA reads TGTGCCAGCAGCTTAGGGGACAGGGACAATCGGGAGCAGTACTTC. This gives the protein CASSLGDRDNREQYF.

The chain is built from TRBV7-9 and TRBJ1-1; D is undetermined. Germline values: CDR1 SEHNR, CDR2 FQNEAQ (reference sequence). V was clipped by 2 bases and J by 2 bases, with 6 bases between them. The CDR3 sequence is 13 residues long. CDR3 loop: CASSLLSNTEAFF. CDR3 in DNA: TGTGCCAGCAGCTTACTGAGCAACACTGAAGCTTTCTTT.

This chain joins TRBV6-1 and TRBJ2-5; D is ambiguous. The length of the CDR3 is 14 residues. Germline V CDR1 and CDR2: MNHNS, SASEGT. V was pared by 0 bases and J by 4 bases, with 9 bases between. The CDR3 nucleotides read TGTGCCAGCAGTGAAGCGCACGGTAGAGAGACCCAGTACTTC. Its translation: CASSEAHGRETQYF.

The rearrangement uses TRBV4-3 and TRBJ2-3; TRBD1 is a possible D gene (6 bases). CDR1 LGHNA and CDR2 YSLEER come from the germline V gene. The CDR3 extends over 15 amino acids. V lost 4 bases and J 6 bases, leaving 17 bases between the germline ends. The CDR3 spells CASSPLSGVGDTQYF. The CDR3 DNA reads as TGCGCCAGCAGCCCCCTGTCAGGGGTTGGTGATACGCAGTATTTT.

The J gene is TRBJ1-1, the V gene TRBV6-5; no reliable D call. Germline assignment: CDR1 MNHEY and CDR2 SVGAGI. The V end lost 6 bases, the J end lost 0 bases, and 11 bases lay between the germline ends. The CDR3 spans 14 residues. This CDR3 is CASRPSLLNTEAFF. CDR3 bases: TGTGCCAGCAGGCCTAGCCTATTGAACACTGAAGCTTTCTTT.

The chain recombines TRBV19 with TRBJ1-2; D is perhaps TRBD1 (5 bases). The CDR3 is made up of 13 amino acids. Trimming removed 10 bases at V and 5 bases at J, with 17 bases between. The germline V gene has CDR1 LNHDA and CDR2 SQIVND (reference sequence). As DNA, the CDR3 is TGTGCCACCAAATGGGGGGACGGTTATGGCTACACCTTC. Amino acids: CATKWGDGYGYTF.

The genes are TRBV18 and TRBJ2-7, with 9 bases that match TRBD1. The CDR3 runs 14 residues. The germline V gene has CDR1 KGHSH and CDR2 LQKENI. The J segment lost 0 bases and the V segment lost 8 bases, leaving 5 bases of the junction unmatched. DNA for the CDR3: TGTGCCAGCGGCGACAGGGGGATCTCCTACGAGCAGTACTTC. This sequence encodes CASGDRGISYEQYF.

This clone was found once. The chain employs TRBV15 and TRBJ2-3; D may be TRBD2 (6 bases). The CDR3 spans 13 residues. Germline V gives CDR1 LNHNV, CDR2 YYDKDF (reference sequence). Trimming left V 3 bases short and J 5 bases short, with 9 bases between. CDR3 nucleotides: TGTGCCACCAGCAGGGGAGGTGAAGATACGCAGTATTTT. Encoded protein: CATSRGGEDTQYF.

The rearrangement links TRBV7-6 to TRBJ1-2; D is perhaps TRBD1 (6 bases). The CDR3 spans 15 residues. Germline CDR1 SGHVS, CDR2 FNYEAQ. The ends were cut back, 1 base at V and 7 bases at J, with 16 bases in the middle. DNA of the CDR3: TGTGCCAGCAGCTTAGATGGGCAGGGGAAGATTGGCTACACCTTC. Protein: CASSLDGQGKIGYTF.

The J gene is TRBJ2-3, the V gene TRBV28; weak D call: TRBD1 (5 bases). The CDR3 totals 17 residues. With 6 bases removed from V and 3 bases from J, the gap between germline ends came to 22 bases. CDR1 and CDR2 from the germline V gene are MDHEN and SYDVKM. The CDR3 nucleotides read TGTGCCAGCAGCTCCCCCCTCGCCGCCGACAGAACAGATACGCAGTATTTT. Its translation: CASSSPLAADRTDTQYF.

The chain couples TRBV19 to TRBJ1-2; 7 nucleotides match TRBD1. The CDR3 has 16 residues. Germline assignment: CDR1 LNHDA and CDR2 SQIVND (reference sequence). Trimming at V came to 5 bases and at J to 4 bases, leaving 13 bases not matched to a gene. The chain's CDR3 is CASSPGQRTGRYGYTF. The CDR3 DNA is TGTGCCAGTAGTCCGGGACAGAGGACTGGTCGCTATGGCTACACCTTC.